One TCR beta chain is described in this entry. Looked up from germline, CDR1 is MNHEY and CDR2 is SMNVEV (reference sequence). Trimming cost V 3 bases and J 2 bases, with 8 bases left between them. CDR3 size: 15 residues. This record comes from a study of Ad26.COV2.S vaccination and SARS-CoV-2 variants. Treatment specified: some 19 received Ad26.COV2.S at low or high dose, single or two shots; about five received placebo; per-sample allocation not given. Vaccine and placebo recipients were sampled on day 63 after the first injection. Aged 18-55 years, donor was enrolled in Boston in about 2020. Repertoires were generated with immunoSEQ multiplex PCR, while TCRdb's copy carries only in-frame clones and drops some. Here the sample spans about 450,000 clones, 75% to 90% being singletons.

The V gene is TRBV27, the J gene TRBJ1-6; D is possibly TRBD1 (5 bases). This sample comprised peripheral blood, obtained in a trial of Ad26.COV2.S vaccine versus placebo. This receptor was obtained from a person aged 18-65 years who received the Ad26.COV2.S COVID-19 vaccine or a placebo. The CDR3 DNA reads TGTGCCAGCAGTTTCAGGGCAGCCTATAATTCACCCCTCCACTTT. Its translation: CASSFRAAYNSPLHF.